Listed here are 15 T cell receptor beta chains from one sample, sequenced in a study of vaccination effects on CD4 cells after COVID-19. The repertoire was sequenced with immunoSEQ multiplex PCR; TCRdb's copy has only in-frame clones and lacks some. The sample carries approximately 30,000 clones, roughly four fifths recorded once. These receptors are not linked to any known antigen. Before sequencing took place, the ViraFEST assay used viral peptide pools to expand antigen-specific CD4+ T cells. When around nine days of culture had elapsed, CD4+ T cells were isolated. Subjects were given two BNT162b2 or mRNA-1273 vaccine doses. The sequences come from CD4+ T cells from PBMCs cultured with HCoV-NL63 spike peptides, collected after COVID-19 vaccination. Receptors were obtained from a human donor who received a COVID-19 vaccine. Some clones in this sample may be carry-over from other donors' samples.

The J gene is TRBJ1-1, the V gene TRBV5-1, with D possibly TRBD1 on 5 matching bases. Germline V gene lookup returns CDR1 SGHRS and CDR2 YFSETQ. The CDR3 is 15 residues long. V dropped 1 base and J dropped 1 base, with 11 bases sitting between them. The CDR3 sequence is CASSLIPGRNTEAFF. CDR3 DNA sequence: TGCGCCAGCAGCTTGATTCCGGGGCGGAACACTGAAGCTTTCTTT.

V usage is TRBV6-4 and J usage is TRBJ1-1; no reliable D call. The CDR3 extends over 15 amino acids. With 4 bases removed from V and 0 bases from J, the gap between germline ends came to 12 bases. From germline, CDR1 is MRHNA and CDR2 SNTAGT. As DNA, the CDR3 is TGTGCCAGCAGTGTCGCTTACGGTTTGAACACTGAAGCTTTCTTT. This translates into CASSVAYGLNTEAFF.

The V call is TRBV4-2, the J call TRBJ2-6; D is perhaps TRBD2 (6 bases). The CDR3 length is 16 residues. Trimming removed 3 bases at V and 4 bases at J, with 13 bases between. Germline V gene lookup returns CDR1 LGHNA and CDR2 YNFKEQ. The CDR3 sequence is CASSQGLGLGANVLTF. CDR3 nucleotide sequence: TGTGCCAGCAGCCAGGGACTGGGGTTAGGGGCCAACGTCCTGACTTTC.

J is TRBJ1-2 and V is TRBV6-1; D gene unclear. Germline values: CDR1 MNHNS, CDR2 SASEGT. The V end was cut by 0 bases, the J end by 8 bases, with 10 bases between. This CDR3 comprises 13 residues. The CDR3 sequence is CASSEASVYGYTF. The CDR3 DNA is TGTGCCAGCAGTGAAGCATCCGTTTACGGCTACACCTTC.

The gene calls are TRBV2 and TRBJ1-6; D unresolved. Germline CDR1 and CDR2: SNHLY and FYNNEI. V shed 8 bases and J shed 11 bases, with 19 bases lying between them. The CDR3 covers 14 residues. In nucleotides, the CDR3 is TGTGCCAGCGGCGGGGTACAGTCTGCGGCACCCCTCCACTTT. Protein: CASGGVQSAAPLHF.

The chain links TRBV2 to TRBJ1-2, with 9 positions matching TRBD1. Germline V gene lookup returns CDR1 SNHLY and CDR2 FYNNEI. V was clipped by 3 bases and J by 6 bases; unmatched bases: 8. The CDR3 is 15 amino acids. The CDR3 nucleotides are TGTGCCAGCAGTGACCCGGGACAGGGTGTCGATGGCTACACCTTC. The encoded protein is CASSDPGQGVDGYTF.

The CDR3, as DNA: TGTGCTAGGAGGTTTCGTAGAAGGGGTCAGCCCCAGCATTTT. Its translation is CARRFRRRGQPQHF. The J gene is TRBJ1-5, the V gene TRBV30, with D possibly TRBD1 on 5 matching bases. The length of the CDR3 is 14 residues. Germline CDR1 is GTSNPN and CDR2 is SVGIG (reference sequence).

This rearrangement joins TRBV9 to TRBJ2-1; 7 bases fit TRBD2. Trimming cost V 0 bases and J 4 bases; bases outside gene matches: 4. The germline V gene has CDR1 SGDLS and CDR2 YYNGEE. The length of the CDR3 is 15 residues. CDR3 nucleotides: TGTGCCAGCAGCGTAGGAGGTAGCGGGTACAATGAGCAGTTCTTC. Protein: CASSVGGSGYNEQFF.

This clone was seen only once. J is TRBJ2-3 and V is TRBV12-3 or TRBV12-4; D gene uncertain. The CDR3 has 13 amino acids. V lost 1 base to trimming and J lost 5 bases, with 7 bases between them. CDR3 DNA sequence: TGTGCCAGCAGTTTAGGTCCGGAAGATACGCAGTATTTT. It codes for CASSLGPEDTQYF.

This clone came up once. The rearrangement links TRBV12-3 or TRBV12-4 to TRBJ1-1, with unresolved D. Trimming took off 8 bases at V and 3 bases at J, with 10 bases between the two ends. The CDR3 consists of 12 residues. The CDR3 reads CASSPSYTEAFF. The CDR3 DNA reads TGTGCCAGCTCTCCAAGTTACACTGAAGCTTTCTTT.

The chain employs TRBV3-1 (or the pseudogene TRBV3-2) and TRBJ1-6; D unresolved. V was cut by 4 bases and J by 6 bases, with 4 bases left in between. The CDR3 runs to 12 residues. Germline CDR1 and CDR2: LGHDT and YNNKEL (reference sequence). The CDR3 is CASSPGNSPLHF. The DNA for the CDR3 is TGTGCCAGCAGCCCGGGTAATTCACCCCTCCACTTT.

This clone was observed once. V and J are TRBV4-1 and TRBJ1-2, with D possibly being TRBD1 (6 bases). The V gene's germline CDR1 is MGHRA and CDR2 YSYEKL. Trimming shortened V by 0 bases and J by 3 bases, and 20 bases separated the two germline ends. This CDR3 contains 18 residues. In DNA, the CDR3 is TGCGCCAGCAGCCAAGATGCGCACCGGGGGGGCGTAGACTATGGCTACACCTTC. This translates into CASSQDAHRGGVDYGYTF.

The rearrangement joins TRBV5-6 to TRBJ2-1; possible D gene TRBD2, 6 bases. Germline CDR1 is SGHDT and CDR2 is YYEEEE. CDR3 length: 12 amino acids. V was cut by 2 bases and J by 10 bases, with 10 bases left in between. For the CDR3, the DNA is TGTGCCAGCAGCTTTTTAGCGGAGGAGCAGTTCTTC. Its protein product is CASSFLAEEQFF.

This chain links TRBV29-1 with TRBJ2-6; D might be TRBD2 (7 bases). V lost 6 bases to trimming and J lost 0 bases, with 12 bases between them. The germline CDR1 and CDR2 sequences are SQVTM and ANQGSEA. This CDR3 contains 15 residues. The CDR3 bases are TGCAGCGTGGGGGGGCAGAACTCTGGGGCCAACGTCCTGACTTTC. Protein product: CSVGGQNSGANVLTF.

The chain has TRBV5-1 and TRBJ1-6; TRBD1 matches 7 bases. The CDR3 covers 13 residues. Trimming at V came to 4 bases and at J to 8 bases, leaving 3 bases not matched to a gene. Germline values: CDR1 SGHRS, CDR2 YFSETQ. For the CDR3, the DNA is TGCGCCAGCAGCATCGACAGGGATTCACCCCTCCACTTT. This sequence encodes CASSIDRDSPLHF.